The entry below gives a single T cell receptor (beta chain) sequence along with its context. This sample is part of a study of control samples from healthy donors and cancer patients. The germline CDR1 and CDR2 sequences are SGDLS and YYNGEE. The CDR3 is made up of 15 amino acids. V lost 0 bases and J lost 9; bases outside the gene matches: 11. Data came from immunoSEQ multiplex PCR; TCRdb stores just in-frame clones and leaves some out. The data contain some 110,000 clones, about four fifths of them singletons. This TCR was recovered from a woman aged 45-60 years in good health. The source material was blood. This chain uses TRBV9 with TRBJ2-5; 7 nucleotides match TRBD2. The CDR3 nucleotides read TGTGCCAGCAGCGTAGATGCTAGCGGTATGGGGTCCCAGTACTTC. This gives the protein CASSVDASGMGSQYF.